A single sample is the source of the 26 T cell receptor beta chains below, sequenced in a study of response to subunit inactivated influenza vaccine. TCRdb re-called the RT-PCR reads with MiXCR, one entry per CDR3 protein. The sample has 500,000 or so distinct CDR3 sequences, around 9.9% seen once. This specimen consisted of PBMCs from blood, obtained roughly 48 days after vaccination. The receptors were sampled from a man in his fifties or sixties who received an inactivated influenza vaccine.

This clonotype was recorded at least ten times. The J gene is TRBJ2-1, the V gene TRBV4-3; D gene unclear. Trimming left V 0 bases short and J 0 bases short, with 9 bases between. Per germline, CDR1 LGHNA and CDR2 YSLEER. CDR3 length: 16 amino acids. DNA for the CDR3: TGCGCCAGCAGCCAAGATAGAAGGAGCTCCTACAATGAGCAGTTCTTC. Amino acid sequence: CASSQDRRSSYNEQFF.

The chain recombines TRBV25-1 with TRBJ1-2, with no clear D. The CDR3 runs 11 residues. Trimming removed 3 bases from V and 11 bases from J, with 10 bases in between. Germline values: CDR1 MGHDK, CDR2 SYGVNS. CDR3: CASSEGVGYTF. CDR3 DNA sequence: TGTGCCAGCAGTGAGGGCGTGGGATACACCTTC.

The chain joins TRBV20-1 to TRBJ2-1; TRBD1 might be the D (6 bases). V lost 0 bases to trimming and J lost 4 bases, with 19 bases between them. The germline V gene encodes CDR1 DFQATT and CDR2 SNEGSKA (reference sequence). The CDR3 has 17 amino acids. DNA for the CDR3: TGCAGTGCTAGAGATCAAGAGCGGACAGTTGTATACAATGAGCAGTTCTTC. It yields the protein CSARDQERTVVYNEQFF.

This sequence joins TRBV4-3 and TRBJ2-7, with no clear D. The germline V and J ends were trimmed by 3 bases and 2 bases, with 8 bases remaining between them. This CDR3 contains 13 residues. CDR1 is LGHNA and CDR2 is YSLEER in the germline V gene. The CDR3 nucleotides are TGCGCCAGCAGCCAGGACGTGACCTACGAGCAGTACTTC. Protein sequence: CASSQDVTYEQYF.

This clonotype has a handful of counts. The chain recombines TRBV20-1 with TRBJ2-7, with TRBD1 identical over 8 bases. The J segment lost 3 bases and the V segment lost 2 bases, leaving 3 bases of the junction unmatched. Germline V gives CDR1 DFQATT, CDR2 SNEGSKA (reference sequence). This CDR3 is built from 13 residues. The CDR3 is CSARQGAVYEQYF. The CDR3 coding sequence is TGCAGTGCTAGACAGGGGGCGGTCTACGAGCAGTACTTC.

The CDR3 nucleotides are TGTGCCAGCAGTTTACAGAACCCTAGCAATCAGCCCCAGCATTTT. Amino acid sequence: CASSLQNPSNQPQHF. The J gene is TRBJ1-5, the V gene TRBV27, with D hard to call. The CDR3 is 15 amino acids. Germline-derived CDR1 and CDR2 are MNHEY and SMNVEV (reference sequence). V was trimmed by 2 bases and J by 0 bases, leaving 8 bases between them.

This clonotype was found many times. J is TRBJ2-5 and V is TRBV5-6; D remains unclear. Germline CDR1 is SGHDT and CDR2 is YYEEEE. V lost 5 bases and J lost 0, with 17 bases in between. The CDR3 contains 16 residues. CDR3 protein: CASRRYSNGYQETQYF. The CDR3 DNA follows: TGTGCCAGCAGACGGTACAGCAATGGGTACCAAGAGACCCAGTACTTC. Full variable domain (missing parts from reference TRBV5-6 and TRBJ2-5): DAGVTQSPTHLIKTRGQQVTLRCSPKSGHDTVSWYQQALGQGPQFIFQYYEEEERQRGNFPDRFSGHQFPNYSSELNVNALLLGDSALYLCASRRYSNGYQETQYFGPGTRLLVL.

In its sample, this clonotype was seen a few times. The chain joins TRBV29-1 to TRBJ1-1; the match to TRBD1 covers 7 bases. The ends lost 7 bases at V and 3 bases at J; junction bases unmatched: 8. The CDR3 is made up of 13 amino acids. Germline V gene data show CDR1 as SQVTM and CDR2 as ANQGSEA. CDR3 in amino acids: CSAAQGRDTEAFF. The CDR3 coding sequence is TGCAGCGCCGCACAGGGGAGAGACACTGAAGCTTTCTTT. Together with reference TRBV29-1 and TRBJ1-1, the CDR3 gives the full variable domain: SAVISQKPSRDICQRGTSLTIQCQVDSQVTMMFWYRQQPGQSLTLIATANQGSEATYESGFVIDKFPISRPNLTFSTLTVSNMSPEDSSIYLCSAAQGRDTEAFFGQGTRLTVV.

This clonotype was detected ten times or more. This rearrangement joins TRBV5-1 to TRBJ2-7; 7 nucleotides agree with TRBD2. The junction had 7 bases not matched to a gene; V was cut back by 4 bases and J by 0 bases. The CDR3 runs to 15 residues. CDR1 and CDR2 from the germline V gene are SGHRS and YFSETQ. Here the CDR3 reads CASSVTSHGSYEQYF. Written as DNA, the CDR3 is TGCGCCAGCAGCGTGACTAGCCATGGCTCCTACGAGCAGTACTTC.

This rearrangement joins TRBV7-9 to TRBJ2-1; D might be TRBD1 (6 bases). Germline assignment: CDR1 SEHNR and CDR2 FQNEAQ (reference sequence). Deletions cut 4 bases from V and 0 bases from J, with 13 bases between. The CDR3 has 16 amino acids. This CDR3 reads CASSSKDSDSYNEQFF. Written as DNA, the CDR3 is TGTGCCAGCAGCTCAAAGGACAGCGACTCCTACAATGAGCAGTTCTTC. Full variable domain (outside the CDR3, taken from reference TRBV7-9 and TRBJ2-1): DTGVSQNPRHKITKRGQNVTFRCDPISEHNRLYWYRQTLGQGPEFLTYFQNEAQLEKSRLLSDRFSAERPKGSFSTLEIQRTEQGDSAMYLCASSSKDSDSYNEQFFGPGTRLTVL.

This clonotype showed up many times. CDR3 coding DNA: TGTGCCAGCAGCTCGGCTGCAGTTCTTCTGGTGTACGAGCAGTACTTC. As protein: CASSSAAVLLVYEQYF. This chain joins TRBV5-6 and TRBJ2-7; D unresolved. The CDR3 sequence is 16 residues long. Between the trimmed V and J ends, which lost 3 bases and 4 bases, there was a span of 20 bases. Germline loops: CDR1 SGHDT, CDR2 YYEEEE. The complete variable domain, with remaining parts taken from reference TRBV5-6 and TRBJ2-7, reads DAGVTQSPTHLIKTRGQQVTLRCSPKSGHDTVSWYQQALGQGPQFIFQYYEEEERQRGNFPDRFSGHQFPNYSSELNVNALLLGDSALYLCASSSAAVLLVYEQYFGPGTRLTVT.

V usage is TRBV12-3 or TRBV12-4 and J usage is TRBJ2-3; 10 bases match TRBD2. Trimming cost V 5 bases and J 0 bases; bases outside gene matches: 2. The CDR3 consists of 15 residues. CDR3 region: CASSNSGGSTDTQYF. DNA for the CDR3: TGTGCCAGCAGTAATAGCGGGGGGAGCACAGATACGCAGTATTTT.

The chain couples TRBV20-1 to TRBJ1-1; TRBD1 might be the D (5 bases). Trimming pared 6 bases from V and 6 bases from J, leaving 17 bases between. The CDR3 loop spans 13 amino acids. Germline CDR1 DFQATT, CDR2 SNEGSKA (reference sequence). Here the CDR3 reads CSAKGPAVPEAFF. The CDR3 coding sequence is TGCAGTGCAAAGGGACCGGCAGTCCCTGAAGCTTTCTTT.

This clonotype appeared many times. The chain is built from TRBV24-1 and TRBJ2-3; 11 bases match TRBD1. The CDR3 contains 16 residues. V lost 3 bases to trimming and J lost 2 bases; unmatched junction nucleotides: 3. Germline V lookup: CDR1 KGHDR, CDR2 SFDVKD. The CDR3 region has the DNA TGTGCCACCAGTGATCCGGGACAGGGGGTCACAGATACGCAGTATTTT. This codes for CATSDPGQGVTDTQYF.

This clonotype was seen more than once but under ten times. The chain links TRBV7-9 to TRBJ2-1; D might be TRBD1 (6 bases). Per germline, CDR1 SEHNR and CDR2 FQNEAQ (reference sequence). V was pared by 7 bases and J by 3 bases, with 13 bases between. The length of the CDR3 is 14 residues. The CDR3 loop is CASNKDSYYNEQFF. CDR3 nucleotides: TGTGCCAGCAACAAGGACAGCTACTACAATGAGCAGTTCTTC.

This clonotype was seen repeatedly, ten times or more. The V gene is TRBV15, the J gene TRBJ1-4; a possible D gene is TRBD1 (6 bases). V was clipped by 4 bases and J by 8 bases, with 11 bases between them. The CDR3 loop spans 13 amino acids. The germline gives CDR1 LNHNV, CDR2 YYDKDF (reference sequence). Written as DNA, the CDR3 is TGTGCCACCAGCATCGAACAGGGAGAAAAACTGTTTTTT. It encodes CATSIEQGEKLFF.

The V gene is TRBV10-3, the J gene TRBJ2-1; TRBD2 matches 9 bases. The CDR3 has 15 amino acids. With V trimmed by 4 bases and J by 5 bases, 6 bases remained unmatched. The V gene's germline CDR1 is ENHRY and CDR2 SYGVKD. The CDR3, as DNA: TGTGCCATCAGTGGGCGGGGGGGTCCCGACAATGAGCAGTTCTTC. Its translation is CAISGRGGPDNEQFF.

The sample holds many counts of this clonotype. The chain has TRBV29-1 and TRBJ2-7; the D is unclear. From germline, CDR1 is SQVTM and CDR2 ANQGSEA. V gave up 5 bases and J gave up 0 bases, with 11 bases separating them. This CDR3 is 13 amino acids long. The CDR3 is CSVLGYVSYEQYF. The CDR3 DNA reads as TGCAGCGTTCTGGGATACGTCTCCTACGAGCAGTACTTC.

At least ten counts were recorded for this clonotype. The chain is built from TRBV4-3 and TRBJ2-2; tentatively, D is TRBD1 (6 bases). The CDR3 length is 15 residues. Trimming shortened V by 4 bases and J by 4 bases, and 13 bases separated the two germline ends. The germline V gene has CDR1 LGHNA and CDR2 YSLEER. The CDR3: CASSPQTGTTGELFF. The DNA of the CDR3 is TGCGCCAGCAGCCCTCAAACAGGGACCACCGGGGAGCTGTTTTTT.

The chain couples TRBV6-2 or TRBV6-3 to TRBJ2-6; 10 bases agree with TRBD1. The CDR3 has 20 amino acids. V dropped 0 bases and J dropped 3; count of bases not matched to a gene: 11. CDR1 and CDR2 from the germline V gene are MNHEY and SVGEGT. In nucleotides, the CDR3 is TGTGCCAGCAGTTACTCGAGTACTGGACAGGGGGTGTTTGGGGCCAACGTCCTGACTTTC. The encoded protein is CASSYSSTGQGVFGANVLTF.

The chain joins TRBV28 to TRBJ2-7, with D perhaps assigned TRBD1 or TRBD2 (5 bases each). This CDR3 spans 15 amino acids. Germline V CDR1 and CDR2: MDHEN, SYDVKM. The germline V and J ends were trimmed by 7 bases and 0 bases, with 16 bases remaining between them. This CDR3 reads CASNRGGRSSYEQYF. In DNA form, the CDR3 reads TGTGCCAGCAATCGTGGGGGACGGAGCTCCTACGAGCAGTACTTC.

This clonotype was observed at least ten times. The chain joins TRBV20-1 to TRBJ2-7; 8 positions match TRBD2. Germline trimming cut 3 bases from V and 1 base from J; bases unmatched to any gene: 8. CDR3 length equals 15 residues. Germline V gene lookup returns CDR1 DFQATT and CDR2 SNEGSKA (reference sequence). The CDR3 DNA reads TGCAGTGCTAGTGCGTGGCGGGGGGAGTCCTACGAGCAGTACTTC. Translated: CSASAWRGESYEQYF.

V usage is TRBV7-3 and J usage is TRBJ2-3; D not certain. V shed 1 base and J shed 4 bases, with 12 bases lying between them. The germline CDR1 and CDR2 sequences are SGHTA and FQGTGA. The CDR3 is made up of 15 amino acids. The CDR3 loop reads CASSLSTAAPDTQYF. The CDR3 nucleotides read TGTGCCAGCAGCTTAAGTACTGCGGCTCCAGATACGCAGTATTTT. The full variable domain, in which reference TRBV7-3 and TRBJ2-3 provide the parts outside the CDR3, is GAGVSQTPSNKVTEKGKYVELRCDPISGHTALYWYRQSLGQGPEFLIYFQGTGAADDSGLPNDRFFAVRPEGSVSTLKIQRTERGDSAVYLCASSLSTAAPDTQYFGPGTRLTVL.

This clonotype was found a few times. CDR3 loop: CASSFWASADTQYF. The CDR3 DNA reads TGTGCCAGCAGTTTTTGGGCTAGCGCAGATACGCAGTATTTT. This chain uses TRBV28 with TRBJ2-3; D might be TRBD2 (6 bases). Germline V gene lookup returns CDR1 MDHEN and CDR2 SYDVKM. The ends were cut back, 3 bases at V and 4 bases at J, with 11 bases in the middle. This CDR3 spans 14 amino acids. Using reference TRBV28 and TRBJ2-3 for the parts outside the CDR3, the full variable domain is DVKVTQSSRYLVKRTGEKVFLECVQDMDHENMFWYRQDPGLGLRLIYFSYDVKMKEKGDIPEGYSVSREKKERFSLILESASTNQTSMYLCASSFWASADTQYFGPGTRLTVL.

This clonotype was recorded many times. The rearrangement joins TRBV12-3 or TRBV12-4 to TRBJ2-5; no clear D gene. This CDR3 spans 12 amino acids. V gave up 7 bases and J gave up 5 bases, with 11 bases separating them. The CDR3 region is CASNNPTETQYF. Written as DNA, the CDR3 is TGTGCCAGCAACAATCCAACCGAGACCCAGTACTTC.

This clonotype has ten or more counts. The chain is built from TRBV5-1 and TRBJ2-3, with TRBD1 matching over 9 bases. CDR3 length: 15 residues. Germline V gene data show CDR1 as SGHRS and CDR2 as YFSETQ. V lost 0 bases, J lost 1 base, and 0 bases stayed unmatched. This CDR3 is CASSLGDRGTDTQYF. The CDR3 DNA reads as TGCGCCAGCAGCTTGGGGGACAGGGGCACAGATACGCAGTATTTT.